The rows below give T cell receptor beta chains drawn from one sample of a study of blood T cell repertoires in COVID-19. Assay used: immunoSEQ multiplex PCR; TCRdb lists only in-frame clones, some missing. The sample lists over 45,000 clones; approximately 83% were seen once. The sample was peripheral blood. The origin of the receptors is a man between 65 and 85 years old with acute or convalescent COVID-19. The CDR3 runs from the conserved cysteine through the conserved F or W. A D gene is named only where the DNA matches it firmly. Size is stated for part of the rows, as once, few or many counts, or as a class when the clone is expanded.

J gene	D gene	V gene	clone size	CDR3 DNA	CDR3 protein
TRBJ1-6	NA	TRBV18	few	TGTGCCAGCTCTAGGGGATCCTATAATTCACCCCTCCACTTT	CASSRGSYNSPLHF
TRBJ1-2	NA	TRBV3-1/TRBV3-2	once	TGTGCCAGCAGCCCAGGGGATGGGGGAGGCTACACCTTC	CASSPGDGGGYTF
TRBJ2-4	TRBD2	TRBV7-2	NA	TGTGCCAGCAGCGCTAGCGGGGGGGGGAACATTCAGTACTTC	CASSASGGGNIQYF
TRBJ1-4	NA	TRBV3-1/TRBV3-2	NA	TGTGCCAGCAGCCGCGTCCAGACTGCAACTAATGAAAAACTGTTTTTT	CASSRVQTATNEKLFF
TRBJ2-7	TRBD2	TRBV11-3	NA	TGTGCCAGCAGCCCAGCCCCGGGACTAGCGGGAGGGCACGAGCAGTACTTC	CASSPAPGLAGGHEQYF
TRBJ2-1	TRBD2	TRBV10-3	NA	TGTGCCATCAGTGAGTACCTAGCGGGTGAGCAGTTCTTC	CAISEYLAGEQFF
TRBJ2-2	NA	TRBV5-1	NA	TGCGCCAGCAGCCCTATATCGAACACCGGGGAGCTGTTTTTT	CASSPISNTGELFF
TRBJ1-4	NA	TRBV19	NA	TGTGCCAGTAGTAGAAACCTTGCAGGGGTCGGGAAGGAAAAACTGTTTTTT	CASSRNLAGVGKEKLFF
TRBJ1-1	NA	TRBV29-1	NA	TGCAGCGTTAACAGGGTCAGCCAGCGGCAAACTGAAGCTTTCTTT	CSVNRVSQRQTEAFF
TRBJ1-6	TRBD1	TRBV5-8	NA	TGTGCCAGCAGCTTGGGACAGGGGTTTAGGAATTCACCCCTCCACTTT	CASSLGQGFRNSPLHF
TRBJ1-3	NA	TRBV3-1/TRBV3-2	NA	TGTGCCAGCAGCCGGGGGGGCCAGGGGCTAGGAAACACCATATATTTT	CASSRGGQGLGNTIYF
TRBJ2-1	TRBD2	TRBV5-4	NA	TGTGCCAGCAGCTTAAGGCTAGCGGGGTACAATGAGCAGTTCTTC	CASSLRLAGYNEQFF
TRBJ1-5	NA	TRBV19	NA	TGTGCCAGTATCAAGTCTACTGATAGCAATCAGCCCCAGCATTTT	CASIKSTDSNQPQHF